The 25 T cell receptor beta chains below come from one sample, sequenced in a study of T cell responses to AZD1222 COVID-19 vaccine. Measured with immunoSEQ multiplex PCR; TCRdb has only the in-frame clones, and not every one. The sample consists of about 150,000 clones, about 87% of them appearing once. Material: peripheral blood, obtained on day 0 of MenACWY control vaccination. The origin of the receptors is an adult in good health.

This clone showed up just once. This rearrangement joins TRBV7-6 to TRBJ2-7; TRBD2 matches 7 bases. The germline CDR1 and CDR2 sequences are SGHVS and FNYEAQ. This CDR3 spans 14 amino acids. V was pared by 5 bases and J by 2 bases, with 6 bases of the junction left unmatched. This chain's CDR3 is CASSPGGGTYEQYF. CDR3 DNA: TGTGCCAGCAGCCCGGGGGGAGGGACCTACGAGCAGTACTTC.

The chain recombines TRBV2 with TRBJ1-6; a weak D match, TRBD1 (5 bases). CDR1 SNHLY and CDR2 FYNNEI come from the germline V gene. This CDR3 is built from 15 residues. V lost 0 bases to trimming and J lost 5 bases, with 8 bases between them. The CDR3 spells CASSEADRDNSPLHF. In nucleotides, the CDR3 is TGTGCCAGCAGTGAAGCAGACAGAGATAATTCACCCCTCCACTTT.

V and J are TRBV12-3 or TRBV12-4 and TRBJ1-2; 7 bases map to TRBD1. This CDR3 region has 13 residues. V lost 2 bases, J lost 6 bases, and 3 bases stayed unmatched. CDR3 bases: TGTGCCAGCAGTTTAAGGGGACAGAATGGCTACACCTTC. Protein sequence: CASSLRGQNGYTF.

This CDR3 reads CASSLVTSVPPETQYF. DNA of the CDR3: TGTGCCAGCAGCTTAGTAACTAGCGTCCCTCCAGAGACCCAGTACTTC. The V gene is TRBV7-6, the J gene TRBJ2-5; 7 bases line up with TRBD2. Germline CDR1 SGHVS, CDR2 FNYEAQ. The J segment lost 4 bases and the V segment lost 1 base, leaving 9 bases of the junction unmatched. The CDR3 spans 16 residues.

The rearrangement uses TRBV5-1 and TRBJ2-7, with no clear D. Germline assignment: CDR1 SGHRS and CDR2 YFSETQ. Between the trimmed V and J ends, which lost 4 bases and 1 base, there was a span of 9 bases. The CDR3 covers 13 residues. CDR3 sequence: CASSLGQSYEQYF. CDR3 DNA sequence: TGCGCCAGCAGCCTGGGCCAATCCTACGAGCAGTACTTC.

The chain joins TRBV6-2 or TRBV6-3 to TRBJ1-2; a weak D match, TRBD1 (5 bases). The CDR3 totals 14 residues. The V end lost 4 bases, the J end lost 4 bases, and 13 bases lay between the germline ends. Germline V gene data show CDR1 as MNHEY and CDR2 as SVGEGT. The CDR3 here is CASSSPGQAYGYTF. In nucleotides, the CDR3 is TGTGCCAGCAGTTCGCCAGGGCAGGCCTATGGCTACACCTTC.

The chain recombines TRBV5-6 with TRBJ2-3; 9 bases line up with TRBD1. Germline V lookup: CDR1 SGHDT, CDR2 YYEEEE. V was pared by 4 bases and J by 8 bases, with 8 bases of the junction left unmatched. CDR3 size: 14 residues. CDR3: CASSRNRQGGTQYF. The CDR3 DNA reads as TGTGCCAGCAGCCGGAACAGACAGGGGGGTACGCAGTATTTT.

The V call is TRBV19, the J call TRBJ1-5, with 7 bases fitting TRBD1. The CDR3 sequence is 15 residues long. The germline gives CDR1 LNHDA, CDR2 SQIVND (reference sequence). V lost 3 bases, J lost 3 bases, and 5 bases stayed unmatched. For the CDR3, the DNA is TGTGCCAGTAGTATGGGGCAGGGGGTCAATCAGCCCCAGCATTTT. Translated, it gives CASSMGQGVNQPQHF.

CDR3 loop: CASSLVGKSPLHF. CDR3 nucleotide sequence: TGTGCCAGCAGCCTCGTTGGCAAATCACCCCTCCACTTT. This chain connects TRBV3-1 (or the pseudogene TRBV3-2) to TRBJ1-6; D call uncertain. Trimming pared 4 bases from V and 10 bases from J, leaving 11 bases between. CDR1 LGHDT and CDR2 YNNKEL come from the germline V gene (reference sequence). The CDR3 contains 13 residues.

This clone was observed a single time. This chain joins TRBV19 and TRBJ2-1; 11 bases are shared with TRBD2. V was clipped by 10 bases and J by 4 bases; unmatched bases: 6. Germline V lookup: CDR1 LNHDA, CDR2 SQIVND (reference sequence). CDR3 length: 14 residues. The CDR3 DNA follows: TGTGCCACCGACGGGACTAGCGGTTACAATGAGCAGTTCTTC. It yields the protein CATDGTSGYNEQFF.

The chain has TRBV12-3 or TRBV12-4 and TRBJ2-1; D ambiguous. V was pared by 5 bases and J by 15 bases, with 17 bases between. This CDR3 spans 12 amino acids. The CDR3 coding sequence is TGTGCCAGCAGTACACTCCACCCCAAAAGGTTCTTC. This sequence encodes CASSTLHPKRFF.

CDR3 DNA sequence: TGCAGTGCCAGTCTCGGGGGGACGCAGTATTTT. Its protein is CSASLGGTQYF. The chain couples TRBV20-1 to TRBJ2-3, with 7 bases fitting TRBD2. V shed 6 bases, J shed 9 bases, and the junction held 6 bases outside the gene matches. The CDR3 covers 11 residues. Germline V gives CDR1 DFQATT, CDR2 SNEGSKA (reference sequence).

The chain carries TRBV19 and TRBJ1-1; D unresolved. The V end lost 5 bases, the J end lost 2 bases, and 9 bases lay between the germline ends. Germline V gene data show CDR1 as LNHDA and CDR2 as SQIVND (reference sequence). This CDR3 contains 13 residues. CDR3 region: CASSEWGNTEAFF. In nucleotides, the CDR3 is TGTGCCAGTAGTGAATGGGGAAACACTGAAGCTTTCTTT. The complete variable domain, with remaining parts taken from reference TRBV19 and TRBJ1-1, reads DGGITQSPKYLFRKEGQNVTLSCEQNLNHDAMYWYRQDPGQGLRLIYYSQIVNDFQKGDIAEGYSVSREKKESFPLTVTSAQKNPTAFYLCASSEWGNTEAFFGQGTRLTVV.

V and J are TRBV6-2 or TRBV6-3 and TRBJ1-5; the match to TRBD1 covers 10 bases. Germline CDR1 is MNHEY and CDR2 is SVGEGT. The CDR3 length is 17 residues. The ends lost 0 bases at V and 3 bases at J; junction bases unmatched: 5. This chain's CDR3 is CASSYSSGTGDNQPQHF. CDR3 in DNA: TGTGCCAGCAGTTACTCTTCCGGGACAGGGGACAATCAGCCCCAGCATTTT.

The chain uses TRBV10-3 and TRBJ2-1; tentatively, D is TRBD1 (5 bases). The V gene lost 0 bases and the J gene lost 8 bases, with 14 bases spanning the gap. CDR3 length equals 15 residues. Germline V gives CDR1 ENHRY, CDR2 SYGVKD. This CDR3 reads CAISESTALQDEQFF. DNA for the CDR3: TGTGCCATCAGTGAGTCGACAGCTCTCCAAGATGAGCAGTTCTTC.

This clone showed up just once. The rearrangement uses TRBV19 and TRBJ1-2, with TRBD1 matching 7 bases. Germline CDR1 and CDR2: LNHDA and SQIVND (reference sequence). This CDR3 has 14 residues. With V trimmed by 3 bases and J by 7 bases, 8 bases remained unmatched. CDR3 region: CASSMVTGVGGYTF. DNA of the CDR3: TGTGCCAGTAGTATGGTTACAGGGGTAGGTGGCTACACCTTC.

The genes are TRBV6-1 and TRBJ1-2; perhaps TRBD1 as D (5 bases). CDR3 length: 14 amino acids. Trimming took 0 bases from V and 8 from J, leaving 13 bases between them. In germline, CDR1 is MNHNS, CDR2 SASEGT. CDR3 protein: CASSEARGLGGYTF. CDR3 DNA sequence: TGTGCCAGCAGTGAAGCGAGGGGATTGGGCGGCTACACCTTC.

The chain joins TRBV3-1 (or the pseudogene TRBV3-2) to TRBJ1-2; unclear D gene. Trimming removed 5 bases from V and 0 bases from J, with 13 bases in between. Germline-derived CDR1 and CDR2 are LGHDT and YNNKEL (reference sequence). The CDR3 is 15 residues long. CDR3 bases: TGTGCCAGCAGCTCCTGGGGTGACGCTAACTATGGCTACACCTTC. It encodes CASSSWGDANYGYTF.

V gene TRBV7-9 combines with J gene TRBJ1-1; D uncertain. V lost 6 bases and J 0 bases, leaving 14 bases between the germline ends. The CDR3 consists of 15 residues. Germline assignment: CDR1 SEHNR and CDR2 FQNEAQ (reference sequence). The CDR3 coding sequence is TGTGCCAGCAGTGTAAACGATGTTTTGAACACTGAAGCTTTCTTT. It encodes CASSVNDVLNTEAFF.

The chain joins TRBV19 to TRBJ2-1, with TRBD2 matching 7 bases. Trimming cost V 1 base and J 8 bases; bases outside gene matches: 5. The CDR3 has 14 residues. Germline V gene sequence: CDR1 LNHDA, CDR2 SQIVND (reference sequence). The CDR3 DNA sequence: TGTGCCAGTAGTATAGGCAGCGGGAAGGATGAGCAGTTCTTC. This codes for CASSIGSGKDEQFF.

This chain uses TRBV7-2 with TRBJ2-1; weak D call: TRBD2 (6 bases). Between the trimmed V and J ends, which lost 6 bases and 3 bases, there was a span of 12 bases. Per the germline V gene, CDR1 is SGHTA and CDR2 is FQGNSA. The CDR3 contains 14 residues. CDR3 region: CASRRGLYYNEQFF. The CDR3 bases are TGTGCCAGCAGAAGGGGACTCTACTACAATGAGCAGTTCTTC.

This clone was found once. V and J are TRBV29-1 and TRBJ2-1, with 7 bases matching TRBD2. V lost 6 bases to trimming and J lost 5 bases; unmatched junction nucleotides: 4. This CDR3 is 12 amino acids long. Germline assignment: CDR1 SQVTM and CDR2 ANQGSEA. CDR3 sequence reads: CSVARGDNEQFF. CDR3 sequence (DNA): TGCAGCGTGGCCCGGGGGGACAATGAGCAGTTCTTC.

This clone has just a few counts. V is TRBV14 and J is TRBJ1-1; D gene ambiguous. The CDR3 extends over 14 amino acids. V lost 1 base, J lost 6 bases, and 12 bases lay in between. Germline loops: CDR1 SGHDN, CDR2 FVKESK. CDR3 nucleotides: TGTGCCAGCAGCCAAGGCTACAGATGGGCTGAAGCTTTCTTT. Its protein is CASSQGYRWAEAFF.

The chain uses TRBV5-1 and TRBJ2-2, with D uncertain. V was shortened by 5 bases and J by 0 bases, with 11 bases between the two germline ends. This CDR3 comprises 15 residues. The germline V gene has CDR1 SGHRS and CDR2 YFSETQ. DNA for the CDR3: TGCGCCAGCAGAAGCGAAAATACGAACACCGGGGAGCTGTTTTTT. Its protein product is CASRSENTNTGELFF.

V gene TRBV3-1 (or the pseudogene TRBV3-2) combines with J gene TRBJ1-1; D remains ambiguous. The V and J ends lost 0 bases and 0 bases respectively, with 20 bases between them. The germline V gene encodes CDR1 LGHDT and CDR2 YNNKEL (reference sequence). The CDR3 is made up of 19 amino acids. CDR3 loop: CASSQDVRLRARMNTEAFF. The CDR3 DNA reads as TGTGCCAGCAGCCAAGATGTACGGTTAAGGGCCCGAATGAACACTGAAGCTTTCTTT.